This T cell receptor (beta chain) comes out of a study of blood T cell repertoires in COVID-19. The CDR3 has 13 amino acids. Germline loops: CDR1 WSHSY, CDR2 SAAADI. V was pared by 10 bases and J by 8 bases, with 11 bases of the junction left unmatched. TCRdb's copy holds only in-frame clones and misses some; the assay was immunoSEQ multiplex PCR. The profile shows tens of thousands of clones, about 85% of them singletons. Sequencing used peripheral blood. This receptor was obtained from an elderly man with acute or convalescent COVID-19. The chain links TRBV10-2 to TRBJ1-3, with TRBD1 identical over 7 bases. In nucleotides, the CDR3 is TGCGCCACCGAGACAGGGAATGAACACACCATATATTTT. It specifies CATETGNEHTIYF.